This T cell receptor (beta chain) comes out of a study of siplizumab effects on memory and regulatory T cells. Study-wide results and limits: Memory cells seemed less diverse than naive T cells, which also seemed major contributors to the alloresponse. Proliferating clones, CD4+ or CD8+, lacked an assignable naive or memory phenotype in roughly 80-96% of cases. To unstimulated subsets, only a minor fraction of alloreactive clones could be mapped.

Measured with immunoSEQ multiplex PCR; TCRdb has only the in-frame clones, and not every one. The sample lists approximately 100,000 clones, around 95% occurring once. CDR1 SGHNT and CDR2 YYREEE come from the germline V gene (reference sequence). CDR3 length: 14 residues. V was clipped by 3 bases and J by 0 bases, with 10 bases between them. A single count supports this clone. Its antigen remains unknown. The receptor was derived from a human donor in good health. V and J are TRBV5-4 and TRBJ2-7; D remains unclear. Sequencing was performed on non-Treg CD4+ T cells sorted from blood. CDR3 bases: TGTGCCAGCAGCTCGAGACCGAACTCCTACGAGCAGTACTTC. This gives the protein CASSSRPNSYEQYF.